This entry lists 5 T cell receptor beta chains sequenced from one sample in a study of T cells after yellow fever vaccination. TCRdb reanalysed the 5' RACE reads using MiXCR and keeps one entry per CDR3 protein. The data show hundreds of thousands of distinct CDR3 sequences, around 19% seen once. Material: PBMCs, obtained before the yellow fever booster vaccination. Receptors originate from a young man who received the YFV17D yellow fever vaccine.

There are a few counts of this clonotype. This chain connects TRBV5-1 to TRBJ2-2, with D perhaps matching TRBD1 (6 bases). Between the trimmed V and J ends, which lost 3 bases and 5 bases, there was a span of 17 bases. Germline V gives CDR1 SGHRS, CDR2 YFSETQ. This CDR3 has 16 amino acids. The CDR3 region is CASSSEQGYLTGELFF. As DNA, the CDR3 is TGCGCCAGCAGCTCAGAACAGGGATATCTAACCGGGGAGCTGTTTTTT.

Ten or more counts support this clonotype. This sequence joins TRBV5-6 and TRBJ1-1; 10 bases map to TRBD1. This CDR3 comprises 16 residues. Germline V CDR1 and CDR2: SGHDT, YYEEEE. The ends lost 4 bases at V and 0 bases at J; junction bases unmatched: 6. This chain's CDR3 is CASSPGTGVMNTEAFF. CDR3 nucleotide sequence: TGTGCCAGCAGCCCCGGGACAGGGGTGATGAACACTGAAGCTTTCTTT.

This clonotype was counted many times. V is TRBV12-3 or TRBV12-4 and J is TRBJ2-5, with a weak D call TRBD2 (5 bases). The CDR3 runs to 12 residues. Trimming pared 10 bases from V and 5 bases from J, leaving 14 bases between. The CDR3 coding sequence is TGTGCCACCTCCCCAGGAGGCGAGACCCAGTACTTC. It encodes CATSPGGETQYF.

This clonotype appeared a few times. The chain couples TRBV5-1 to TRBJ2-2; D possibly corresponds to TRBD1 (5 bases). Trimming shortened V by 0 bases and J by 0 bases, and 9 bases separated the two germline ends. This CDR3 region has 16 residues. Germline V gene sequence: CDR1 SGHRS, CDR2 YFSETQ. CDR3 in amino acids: CASSLGQFANTGELFF. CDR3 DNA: TGCGCCAGCAGCTTGGGACAGTTCGCGAACACCGGGGAGCTGTTTTTT.

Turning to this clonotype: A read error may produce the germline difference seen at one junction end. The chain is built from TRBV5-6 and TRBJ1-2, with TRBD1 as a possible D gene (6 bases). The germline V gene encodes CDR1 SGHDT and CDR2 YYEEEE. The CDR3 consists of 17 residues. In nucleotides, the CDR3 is TGTGCCAGCGGCTTTTTGACAGGCCTAATCACCCCCGATGGCTACACCTTC. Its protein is CASGFLTGLITPDGYTF. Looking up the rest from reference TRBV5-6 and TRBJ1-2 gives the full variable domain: DAGVTQSPTHLIKTRGQQVTLRCSPKSGHDTVSWYQQALGQGPQFIFQYYEEEERQRGNFPDRFSGHQFPNYSSELNVNALLLGDSALYLCASGFLTGLITPDGYTFGSGTRLTVV.